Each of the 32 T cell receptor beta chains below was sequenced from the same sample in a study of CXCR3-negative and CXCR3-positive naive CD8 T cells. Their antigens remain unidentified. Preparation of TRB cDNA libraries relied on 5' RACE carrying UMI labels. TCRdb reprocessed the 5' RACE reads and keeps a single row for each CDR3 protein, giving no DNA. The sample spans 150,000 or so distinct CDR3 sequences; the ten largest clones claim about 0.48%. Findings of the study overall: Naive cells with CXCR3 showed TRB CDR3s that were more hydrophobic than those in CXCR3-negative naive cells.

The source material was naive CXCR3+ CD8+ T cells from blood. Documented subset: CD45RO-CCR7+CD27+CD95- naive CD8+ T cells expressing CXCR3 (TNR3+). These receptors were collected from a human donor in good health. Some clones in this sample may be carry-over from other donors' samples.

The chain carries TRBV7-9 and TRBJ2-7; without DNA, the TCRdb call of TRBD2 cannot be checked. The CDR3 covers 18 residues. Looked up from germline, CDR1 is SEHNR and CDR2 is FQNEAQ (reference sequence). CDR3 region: CASSLGELAGIVSYEQYF.

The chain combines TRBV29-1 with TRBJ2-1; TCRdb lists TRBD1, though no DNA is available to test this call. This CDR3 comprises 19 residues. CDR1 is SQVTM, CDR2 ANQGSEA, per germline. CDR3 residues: CSVPLGGTGDHSIYNEQFF.

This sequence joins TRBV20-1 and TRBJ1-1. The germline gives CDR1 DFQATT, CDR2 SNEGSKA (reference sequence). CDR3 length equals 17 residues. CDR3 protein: CSARDIDRALRNTEAFF.

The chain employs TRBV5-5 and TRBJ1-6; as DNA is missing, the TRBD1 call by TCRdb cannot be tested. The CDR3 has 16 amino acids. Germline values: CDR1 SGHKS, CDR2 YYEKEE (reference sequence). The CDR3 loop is CASSPQDRGLGSPFHF.

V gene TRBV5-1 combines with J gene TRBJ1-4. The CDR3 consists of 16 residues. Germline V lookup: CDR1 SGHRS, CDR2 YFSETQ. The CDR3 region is CASSLGERAFNEKLFF. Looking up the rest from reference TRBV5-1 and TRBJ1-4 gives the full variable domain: KAGVTQTPRYLIKTRGQQVTLSCSPISGHRSVSWYQQTPGQGLQFLFEYFSETQRNKGNFPGRFSGRQFSNSRSEMNVSTLELGDSALYLCASSLGERAFNEKLFFGSGTQLSVL.

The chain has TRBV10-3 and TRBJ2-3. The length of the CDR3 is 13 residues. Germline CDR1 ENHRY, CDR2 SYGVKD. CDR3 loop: CAISEDNTDTQYF.

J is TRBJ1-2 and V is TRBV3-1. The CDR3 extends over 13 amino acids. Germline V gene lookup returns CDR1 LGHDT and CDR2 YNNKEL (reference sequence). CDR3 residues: CASSQEVVYGYTF.

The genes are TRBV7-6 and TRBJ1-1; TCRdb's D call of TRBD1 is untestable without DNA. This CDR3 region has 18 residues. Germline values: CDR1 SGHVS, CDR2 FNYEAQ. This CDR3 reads CASSLEQAAAVGDTEAFF. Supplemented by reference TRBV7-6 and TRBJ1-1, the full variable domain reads GAGVSQSPRYKVTKRGQDVALRCDPISGHVSLYWYRQALGQGPEFLTYFNYEAQQDKSGLPNDRFSAERPEGSISTLTIQRTEQRDSAMYRCASSLEQAAAVGDTEAFFGQGTRLTVV.

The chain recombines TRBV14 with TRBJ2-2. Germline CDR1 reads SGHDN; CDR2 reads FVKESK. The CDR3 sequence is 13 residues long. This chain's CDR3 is CASKNDYTGELFF.

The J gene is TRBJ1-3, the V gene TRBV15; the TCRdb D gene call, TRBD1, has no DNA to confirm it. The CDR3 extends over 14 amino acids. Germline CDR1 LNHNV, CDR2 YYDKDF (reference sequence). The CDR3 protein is CATEPGGPGNTIYF. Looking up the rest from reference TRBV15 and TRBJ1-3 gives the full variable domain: DAMVIQNPRYQVTQFGKPVTLSCSQTLNHNVMYWYQQKSSQAPKLLFHYYDKDFNNEADTPDNFQSRRPNTSFCFLDIRSPGLGDTAMYLCATEPGGPGNTIYFGEGSWLTVV.

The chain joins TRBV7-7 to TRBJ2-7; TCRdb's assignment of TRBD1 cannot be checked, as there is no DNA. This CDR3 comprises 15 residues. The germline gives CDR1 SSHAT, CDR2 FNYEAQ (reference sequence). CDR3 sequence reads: CASSLAQGFGYEQYF.

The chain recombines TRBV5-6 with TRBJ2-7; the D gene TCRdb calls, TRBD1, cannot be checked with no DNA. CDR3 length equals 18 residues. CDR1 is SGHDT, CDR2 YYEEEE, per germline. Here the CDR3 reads CASSFFTPTGSALYEQYF.

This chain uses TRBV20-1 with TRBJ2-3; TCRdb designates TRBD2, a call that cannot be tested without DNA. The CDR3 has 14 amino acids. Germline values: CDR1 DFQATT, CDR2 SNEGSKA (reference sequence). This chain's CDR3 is CSAKGGPDTDTQYF.

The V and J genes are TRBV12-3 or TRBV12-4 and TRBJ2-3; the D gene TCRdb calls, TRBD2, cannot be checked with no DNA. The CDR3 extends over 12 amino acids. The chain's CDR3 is CASTSSGTLQYF.

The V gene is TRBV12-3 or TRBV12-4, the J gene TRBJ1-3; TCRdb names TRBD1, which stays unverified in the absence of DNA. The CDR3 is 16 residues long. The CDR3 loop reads CASSPFGEGTGDTIYF.

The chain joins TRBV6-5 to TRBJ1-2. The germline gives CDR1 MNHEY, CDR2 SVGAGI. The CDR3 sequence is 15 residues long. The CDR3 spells CASSYSRGFGYGYTF.

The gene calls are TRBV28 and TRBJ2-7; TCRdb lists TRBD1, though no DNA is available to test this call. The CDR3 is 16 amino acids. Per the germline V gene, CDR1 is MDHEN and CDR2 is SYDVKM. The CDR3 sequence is CASSLFRRGDSYEQYF.

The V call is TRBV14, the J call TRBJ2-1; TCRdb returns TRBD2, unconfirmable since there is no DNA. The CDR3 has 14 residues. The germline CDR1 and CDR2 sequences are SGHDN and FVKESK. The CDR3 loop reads CASSPGLAGNEQFF.

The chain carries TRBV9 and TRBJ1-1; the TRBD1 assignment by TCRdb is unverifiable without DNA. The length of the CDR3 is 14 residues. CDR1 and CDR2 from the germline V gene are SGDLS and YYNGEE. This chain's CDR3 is CASSPTTGLVEAFF.

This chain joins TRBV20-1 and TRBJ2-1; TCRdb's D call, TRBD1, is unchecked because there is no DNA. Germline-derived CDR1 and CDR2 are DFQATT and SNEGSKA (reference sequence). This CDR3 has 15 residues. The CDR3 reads CSASRTGVSYNEQFF.

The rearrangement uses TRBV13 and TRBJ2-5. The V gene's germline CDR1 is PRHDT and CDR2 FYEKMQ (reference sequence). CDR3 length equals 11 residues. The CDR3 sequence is CASSDQETQYF.

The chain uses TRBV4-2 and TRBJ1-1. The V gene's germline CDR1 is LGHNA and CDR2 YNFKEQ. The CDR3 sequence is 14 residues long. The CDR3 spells CASSPRVLGTEAFF.

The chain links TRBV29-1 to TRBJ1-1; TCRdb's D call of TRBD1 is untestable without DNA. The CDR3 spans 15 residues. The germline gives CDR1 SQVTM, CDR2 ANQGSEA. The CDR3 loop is CSVEEGTVYGTEAFF.

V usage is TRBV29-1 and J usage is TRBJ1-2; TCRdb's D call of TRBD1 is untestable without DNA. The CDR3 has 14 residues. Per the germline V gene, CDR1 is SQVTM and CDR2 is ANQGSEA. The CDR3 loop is CSVDNGGLHYGYTF.

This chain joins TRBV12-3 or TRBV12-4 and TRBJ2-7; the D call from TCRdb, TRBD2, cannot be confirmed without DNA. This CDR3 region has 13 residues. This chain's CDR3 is CASSPGDAGEQYF.

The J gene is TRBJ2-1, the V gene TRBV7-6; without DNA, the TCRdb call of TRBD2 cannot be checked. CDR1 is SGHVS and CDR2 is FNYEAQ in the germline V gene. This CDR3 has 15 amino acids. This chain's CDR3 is CASSLAAGLDNEQFF.

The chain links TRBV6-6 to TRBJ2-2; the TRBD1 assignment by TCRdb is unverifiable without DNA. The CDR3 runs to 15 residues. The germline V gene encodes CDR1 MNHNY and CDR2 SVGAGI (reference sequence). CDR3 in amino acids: CASSYNEGAGGELFF.

The CDR3 protein is CASSFSASGELFF. The V call is TRBV11-1, the J call TRBJ2-2. Germline loops: CDR1 SGHAT, CDR2 FQDESV (reference sequence). The CDR3 contains 13 residues.

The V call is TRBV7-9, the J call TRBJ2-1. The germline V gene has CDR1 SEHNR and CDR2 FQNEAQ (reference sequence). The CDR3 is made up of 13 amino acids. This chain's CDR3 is CASSLAPYNEQFF. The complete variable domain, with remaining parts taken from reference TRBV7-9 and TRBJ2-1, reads DTGVSQNPRHKITKRGQNVTFRCDPISEHNRLYWYRQTLGQGPEFLTYFQNEAQLEKSRLLSDRFSAERPKGSFSTLEIQRTEQGDSAMYLCASSLAPYNEQFFGPGTRLTVL.

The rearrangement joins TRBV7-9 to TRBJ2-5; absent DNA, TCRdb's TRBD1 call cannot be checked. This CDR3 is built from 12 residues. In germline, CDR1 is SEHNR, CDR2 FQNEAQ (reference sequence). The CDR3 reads CASSPPSGTQYF.

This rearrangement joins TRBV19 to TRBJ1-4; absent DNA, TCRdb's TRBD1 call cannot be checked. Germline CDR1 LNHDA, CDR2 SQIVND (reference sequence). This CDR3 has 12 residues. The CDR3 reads CATRQGNEKLFF.

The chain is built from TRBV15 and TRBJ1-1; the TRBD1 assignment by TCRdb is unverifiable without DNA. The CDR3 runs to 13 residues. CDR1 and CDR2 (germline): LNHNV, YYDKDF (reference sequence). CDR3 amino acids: CATSRGVNTEAFF.